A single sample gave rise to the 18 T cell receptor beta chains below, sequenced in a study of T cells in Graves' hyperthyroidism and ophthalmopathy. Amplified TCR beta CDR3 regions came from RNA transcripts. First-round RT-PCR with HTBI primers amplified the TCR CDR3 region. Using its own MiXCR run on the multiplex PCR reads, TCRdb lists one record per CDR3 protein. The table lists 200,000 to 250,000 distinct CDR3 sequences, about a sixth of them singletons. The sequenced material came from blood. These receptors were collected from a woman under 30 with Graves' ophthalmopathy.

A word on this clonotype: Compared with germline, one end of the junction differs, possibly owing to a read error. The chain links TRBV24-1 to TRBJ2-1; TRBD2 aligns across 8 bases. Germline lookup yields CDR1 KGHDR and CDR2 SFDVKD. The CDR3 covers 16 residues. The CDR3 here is CATSDLRAGEYNEQSF. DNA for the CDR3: TGTGCCACCAGTGATTTGAGAGCGGGAGAATACAATGAGCAGTCCTTC.

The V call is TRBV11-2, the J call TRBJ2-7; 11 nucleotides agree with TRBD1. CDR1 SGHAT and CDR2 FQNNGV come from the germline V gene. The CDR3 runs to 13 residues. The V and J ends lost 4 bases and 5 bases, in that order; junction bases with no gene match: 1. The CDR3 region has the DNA TGTGCCAGCAGCTGGGACAGGGGGAACGAGCAGTACTTC. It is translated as CASSWDRGNEQYF.

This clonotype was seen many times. The DNA of the CDR3 is TGTGCCAGCAGTAGCGGGGACCAAGAGACCCAGTACTTC. This translates into CASSSGDQETQYF. V and J are TRBV28 and TRBJ2-5; 7 bases fit TRBD2. The CDR3 extends over 13 amino acids. V shed 5 bases, J shed 0 bases, and the junction held 0 bases outside the gene matches. Germline CDR1 is MDHEN and CDR2 is SYDVKM.

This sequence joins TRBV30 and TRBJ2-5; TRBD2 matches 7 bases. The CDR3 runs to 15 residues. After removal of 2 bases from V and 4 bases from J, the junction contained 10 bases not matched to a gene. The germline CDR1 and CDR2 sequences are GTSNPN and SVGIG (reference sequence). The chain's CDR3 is CAWSIGGSGIETQYF. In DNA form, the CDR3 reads TGTGCCTGGAGTATAGGTGGCAGCGGGATAGAGACCCAGTACTTC. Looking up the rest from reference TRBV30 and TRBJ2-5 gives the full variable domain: SQTIHQWPATLVQPVGSPLSLECTVEGTSNPNLYWYRQAAGRGLQLLFYSVGIGQISSEVPQNLSASRPQDRQFILSSKKLLLSDSGFYLCAWSIGGSGIETQYFGPGTRLLVL.

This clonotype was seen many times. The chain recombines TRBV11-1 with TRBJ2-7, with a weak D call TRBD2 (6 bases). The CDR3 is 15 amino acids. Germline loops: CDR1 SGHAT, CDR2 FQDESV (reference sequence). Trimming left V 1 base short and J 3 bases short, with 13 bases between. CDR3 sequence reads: CASSLEGGASYEQYF. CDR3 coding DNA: TGTGCCAGCAGCTTAGAAGGAGGGGCCAGCTACGAGCAGTACTTC.

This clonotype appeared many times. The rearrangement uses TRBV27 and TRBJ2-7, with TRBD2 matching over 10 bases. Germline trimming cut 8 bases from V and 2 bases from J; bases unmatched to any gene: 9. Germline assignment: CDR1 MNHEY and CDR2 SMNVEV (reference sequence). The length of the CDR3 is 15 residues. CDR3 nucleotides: TGTGCCAGCCGAAGGCTTCTAGCGGGAGCCTACGAGCAGTACTTC. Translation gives CASRRLLAGAYEQYF.

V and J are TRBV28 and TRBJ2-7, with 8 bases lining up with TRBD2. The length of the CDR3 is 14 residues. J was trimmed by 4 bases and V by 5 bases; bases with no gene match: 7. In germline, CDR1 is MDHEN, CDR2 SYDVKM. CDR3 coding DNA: TGTGCCAGCAGTACATCCGGGACTAGATACGAGCAGTACTTC. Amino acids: CASSTSGTRYEQYF.

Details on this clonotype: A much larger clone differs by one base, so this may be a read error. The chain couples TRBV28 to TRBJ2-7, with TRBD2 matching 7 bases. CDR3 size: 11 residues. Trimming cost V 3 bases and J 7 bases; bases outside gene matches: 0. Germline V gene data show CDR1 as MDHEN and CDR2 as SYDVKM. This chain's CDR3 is CASSLREEQYF. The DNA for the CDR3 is TGTGCCAGCAGTTTGCGGGAGGAGCAGTACTTC.

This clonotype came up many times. DNA for the CDR3: TGTGCCAGCAGGCGCGGGACTAGCGGATACAATGAGCAGTTCTTC. Its protein is CASRRGTSGYNEQFF. The chain recombines TRBV3-1 with TRBJ2-1, with TRBD2 matching 11 bases. The CDR3 length is 15 residues. Unmatched junction bases numbered 5, after V lost 6 bases and J lost 4 bases. The germline CDR1 and CDR2 sequences are LGHDT and YNNKEL (reference sequence).

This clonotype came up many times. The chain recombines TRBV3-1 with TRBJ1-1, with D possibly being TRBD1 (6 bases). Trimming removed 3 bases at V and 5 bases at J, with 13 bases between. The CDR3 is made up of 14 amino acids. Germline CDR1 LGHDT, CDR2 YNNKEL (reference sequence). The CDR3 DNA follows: TGTGCCAGCAGCCACGGGGGGCTGGGGACTGAAGCTTTCTTT. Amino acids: CASSHGGLGTEAFF.

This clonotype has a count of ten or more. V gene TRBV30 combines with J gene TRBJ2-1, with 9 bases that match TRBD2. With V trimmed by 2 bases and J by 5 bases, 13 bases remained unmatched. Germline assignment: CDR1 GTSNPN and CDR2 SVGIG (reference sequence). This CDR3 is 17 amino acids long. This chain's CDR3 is CAWSPKTSGFKHNEQFF. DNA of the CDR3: TGTGCCTGGAGTCCGAAGACTAGCGGCTTCAAACACAATGAGCAGTTCTTC.

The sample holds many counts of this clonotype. The CDR3 DNA reads as TGTGCCTGGAGGAGAGGGGGGGACACCGGGGAGCTGTTTTTT. The encoded protein is CAWRRGGDTGELFF. The V and J genes are TRBV30 and TRBJ2-2, with D tentatively TRBD2 (7 bases). The germline V gene has CDR1 GTSNPN and CDR2 SVGIG (reference sequence). Trimming removed 3 bases at V and 3 bases at J, with 11 bases between. This CDR3 has 14 amino acids.

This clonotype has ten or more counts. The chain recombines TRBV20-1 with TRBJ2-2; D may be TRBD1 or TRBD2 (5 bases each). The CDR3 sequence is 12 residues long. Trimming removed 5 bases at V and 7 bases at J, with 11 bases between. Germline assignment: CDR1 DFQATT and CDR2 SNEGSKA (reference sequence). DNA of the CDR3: TGCAGTGCTGAGGGGCAAATCGGGGAGCTGTTTTTT. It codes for CSAEGQIGELFF.

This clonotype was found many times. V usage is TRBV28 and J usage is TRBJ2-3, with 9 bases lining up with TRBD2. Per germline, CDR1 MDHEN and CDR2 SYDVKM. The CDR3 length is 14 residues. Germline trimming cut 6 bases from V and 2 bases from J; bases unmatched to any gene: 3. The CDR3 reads CASRASGNTDTQYF. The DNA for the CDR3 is TGTGCCAGCAGGGCTAGCGGGAACACAGATACGCAGTATTTT.

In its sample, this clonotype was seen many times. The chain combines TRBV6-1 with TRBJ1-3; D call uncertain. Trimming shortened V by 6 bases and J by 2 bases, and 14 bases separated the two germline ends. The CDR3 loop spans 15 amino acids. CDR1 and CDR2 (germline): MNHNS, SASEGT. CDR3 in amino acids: CASRIGLQTGNTIYF. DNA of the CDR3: TGTGCCAGCAGAATAGGACTGCAGACTGGAAACACCATATATTTT.

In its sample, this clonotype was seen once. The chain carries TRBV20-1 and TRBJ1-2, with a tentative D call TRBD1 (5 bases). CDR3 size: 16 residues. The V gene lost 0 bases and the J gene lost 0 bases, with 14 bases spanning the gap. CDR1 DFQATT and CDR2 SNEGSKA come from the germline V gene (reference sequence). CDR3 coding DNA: TGCAGTGCTAGAGAAGAGGGGCAGTCTGCTAACTATGGCTACACCTTC. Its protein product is CSAREEGQSANYGYTF.

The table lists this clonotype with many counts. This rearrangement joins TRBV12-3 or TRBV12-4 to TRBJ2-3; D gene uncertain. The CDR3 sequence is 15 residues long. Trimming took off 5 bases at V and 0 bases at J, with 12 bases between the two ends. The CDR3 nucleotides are TGTGCCAGCAGTCCCTACACGGCTAGCACAGATACGCAGTATTTT. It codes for CASSPYTASTDTQYF.

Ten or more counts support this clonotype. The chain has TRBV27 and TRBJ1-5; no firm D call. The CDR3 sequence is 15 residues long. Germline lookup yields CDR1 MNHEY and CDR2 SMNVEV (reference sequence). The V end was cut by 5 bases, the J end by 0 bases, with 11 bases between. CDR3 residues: CASSPGSYSNQPQHF. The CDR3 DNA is TGTGCCAGCAGTCCGGGAAGTTATAGCAATCAGCCCCAGCATTTT.